This T cell receptor beta chain was recorded in a study of shared clonotypes between healthy human individuals. Study summary: The donor pool was made up of two women and a few men aged 18 to 49.

The donors, all of them Caucasian adults, lived in Nashville, Tennessee. This clone was seen a few times. The assay was immunoSEQ multiplex PCR, and TCRdb's table has in-frame clones only and misses some. The sample records about 680,000 clones, under 80% being singletons. This CDR3 has 15 residues. Trimming took off 3 bases at V and 6 bases at J, with 15 bases between the two ends. The V gene's germline CDR1 is LNHDA and CDR2 SQIVND (reference sequence). This clonotype was sampled from a woman aged 25 to 39 in good health. Sequencing was carried out using memory CD4+ T cells sorted from blood. Subset noted: CD45RA-negative fraction. V gene TRBV19 combines with J gene TRBJ2-4; D possibly matches TRBD1 or TRBD2 (5 bases each). The CDR3 coding sequence is TGTGCCAGTAGTATGAAAGGGACGGCGCTAAACATTCAGTACTTC. It codes for CASSMKGTALNIQYF. Full variable domain (remainder filled in from reference TRBV19 and TRBJ2-4): DGGITQSPKYLFRKEGQNVTLSCEQNLNHDAMYWYRQDPGQGLRLIYYSQIVNDFQKGDIAEGYSVSREKKESFPLTVTSAQKNPTAFYLCASSMKGTALNIQYFGAGTRLSVL.